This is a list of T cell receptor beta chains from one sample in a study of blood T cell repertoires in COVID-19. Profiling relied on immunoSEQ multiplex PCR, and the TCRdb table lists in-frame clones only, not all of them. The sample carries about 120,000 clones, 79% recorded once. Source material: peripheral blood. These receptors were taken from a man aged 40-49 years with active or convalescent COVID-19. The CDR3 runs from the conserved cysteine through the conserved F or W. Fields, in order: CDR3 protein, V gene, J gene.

CDR3 protein: CSVEQGGNEKLFF
V gene: TRBV29-1
J gene: TRBJ1-4

CDR3 protein: CASSRSGTGGYNEQFF
V gene: TRBV13
J gene: TRBJ2-1

CDR3 protein: CASIKEADQPQHF
V gene: TRBV6-5
J gene: TRBJ1-5

CDR3 protein: CASSLNVAYNEQFF
V gene: TRBV7-3
J gene: TRBJ2-1

CDR3 protein: CASSFSLATNEKLFF
V gene: TRBV2
J gene: TRBJ1-4

CDR3 protein: CASSLVQTDTQYF
V gene: TRBV28
J gene: TRBJ2-3

CDR3 protein: CASSDTGSPQYF
V gene: TRBV2
J gene: TRBJ2-5

CDR3 protein: CASTLPDRAESYTF
V gene: TRBV28
J gene: TRBJ1-2

CDR3 protein: CAKKGANTDTQYF
V gene: TRBV7-2
J gene: TRBJ2-3

CDR3 protein: CASSATDRDSTDTQYF
V gene: TRBV9
J gene: TRBJ2-3

CDR3 protein: CASSFKTQYF
V gene: TRBV11-3
J gene: TRBJ2-5

CDR3 protein: CASSPRTGVHEQYF
V gene: TRBV7-2
J gene: TRBJ2-7

CDR3 protein: CASSLPLGTQYF
V gene: TRBV9
J gene: TRBJ2-3

CDR3 protein: CASSDKAGPSTEAFF
V gene: TRBV5-1
J gene: TRBJ1-1

CDR3 protein: CASSPGVNLNTEAFF
V gene: TRBV27
J gene: TRBJ1-1

CDR3 protein: CASSSFSGRAPNTGELFF
V gene: TRBV11-2
J gene: TRBJ2-2

CDR3 protein: CASSFGPANYGYTF
V gene: TRBV28
J gene: TRBJ1-2

CDR3 protein: CASSLRGDEQYF
V gene: TRBV5-1
J gene: TRBJ2-7

CDR3 protein: CASSLRGQGGDEQYF
V gene: TRBV13
J gene: TRBJ2-7

CDR3 protein: CASSYARKANYGYTF
V gene: TRBV6-6
J gene: TRBJ1-2

CDR3 protein: CAWSGASALLREQYF
V gene: TRBV30
J gene: TRBJ2-7

CDR3 protein: CASGLVYEQYF
V gene: TRBV3-1/TRBV3-2
J gene: TRBJ2-7

CDR3 protein: CASSTGSAISGNTIYF
V gene: TRBV19
J gene: TRBJ1-3

CDR3 protein: CASSSDGNQPQHF
V gene: TRBV2
J gene: TRBJ1-5

CDR3 protein: CATSATNGQPQHF
V gene: TRBV24-1
J gene: TRBJ1-5

CDR3 protein: CASQHAIGQGIVRSNQPQHF
V gene: TRBV27
J gene: TRBJ1-5

CDR3 protein: CASSAASGTGTQYF
V gene: TRBV19
J gene: TRBJ2-3

CDR3 protein: CASSLLPPLSSYNEQFF
V gene: TRBV7-6
J gene: TRBJ2-1

CDR3 protein: CASSLLWDGRGRTF
V gene: TRBV7-8
J gene: TRBJ2-7

CDR3 protein: CATSRDRDQPQHF
V gene: TRBV23-1
J gene: TRBJ1-5

CDR3 protein: CASSFYSYRGSAYNEQFF
V gene: TRBV28
J gene: TRBJ2-1

CDR3 protein: CAWTPGQGYQPQHF
V gene: TRBV30
J gene: TRBJ1-5

CDR3 protein: CASSRPGQGKDGYTF
V gene: TRBV5-1
J gene: TRBJ1-2

CDR3 protein: CASSLTTGARNTIYF
V gene: TRBV6-5
J gene: TRBJ1-3

CDR3 protein: CASSQPPTGRSEAFF
V gene: TRBV23-1
J gene: TRBJ1-1

CDR3 protein: CATSRDKGTGNTEAFF
V gene: TRBV15
J gene: TRBJ1-1

CDR3 protein: CASSQSLWVAGAGETQYF
V gene: TRBV7-9
J gene: TRBJ2-5

CDR3 protein: CASREGTANTGELFF
V gene: TRBV5-1
J gene: TRBJ2-2

CDR3 protein: CASSLGQNYGYTF
V gene: TRBV7-9
J gene: TRBJ1-2

CDR3 protein: CASSLWRGTDTQYF
V gene: TRBV5-5
J gene: TRBJ2-3

CDR3 protein: CASSSRQGGYNEQFF
V gene: TRBV4-1
J gene: TRBJ2-1

CDR3 protein: CASSPAGPKLSNYGYTF
V gene: TRBV4-1
J gene: TRBJ1-2

CDR3 protein: CASSSGGQMNTEAFF
V gene: TRBV5-4
J gene: TRBJ1-1

CDR3 protein: CASSLAYRNTEAFF
V gene: TRBV7-2
J gene: TRBJ1-1

CDR3 protein: CASSAGTSGRGNEQFF
V gene: TRBV13
J gene: TRBJ2-1

CDR3 protein: CASSVFPLQETQYF
V gene: TRBV9
J gene: TRBJ2-5

CDR3 protein: CAWSRPSGGAYNEQFF
V gene: TRBV30
J gene: TRBJ2-1

CDR3 protein: CASSWGLAGSGGANVLTF
V gene: TRBV7-9
J gene: TRBJ2-6

CDR3 protein: CASSFSTSEDSPLHF
V gene: TRBV11-2
J gene: TRBJ1-6

CDR3 protein: CASSEHGQGAKGYTF
V gene: TRBV6-4
J gene: TRBJ1-2

CDR3 protein: CASTPGRENTEAFF
V gene: TRBV23-1
J gene: TRBJ1-1

CDR3 protein: CASSPVAGAGANVLTF
V gene: TRBV12-1
J gene: TRBJ2-6

CDR3 protein: CASSLPGGYEQYF
V gene: TRBV5-1
J gene: TRBJ2-7